A selection of T cell receptor beta chains follows, all from one sample in a study of T cell repertoires in cytomegalovirus infection. Their antigens remain unidentified. TCRdb reanalysed the reads using MiXCR and keeps one entry per CDR3 protein. This sample has 370,000 or so distinct CDR3 sequences, with about 35% found just once. The sample consisted of cultured PBMCs, taken from culture after CMV antigen stimulation. These receptors all stem from a human donor in good health (CMV status not recorded). Some clones in this sample may be carry-over from other donors' samples. CDR3s include the opening cysteine and the closing phenylalanine or tryptophan. The order of the fields is V gene, D gene, J gene, clone size, CDR3 DNA, CDR3 protein. A D gene is named only where the DNA matches it firmly. Expanded clones get a size class; other rows say once, few or many, or leave the size out.

TRBV5-6	.	TRBJ1-2	few	TGTGCCAGCAGCTTGGACCTCGGGGGACTTGGCTACACCTTC	CASSLDLGGLGYTF
TRBV7-2	.	TRBJ2-7	few	TGTGCCAGCAGCTTAGAGACTCTCGGCAAGCAGTACTTC	CASSLETLGKQYF
TRBV7-2	.	TRBJ2-3	.	TGTGCCAGCAGCTACGTCCCGGGGGCGGTATTTGCAGATACGCAGTATTTT	CASSYVPGAVFADTQYF
TRBV5-8	TRBD2	TRBJ2-3	few	TGTGCCAGGGAGGGACTAGCGCGAACAGATACGCAGTATTTT	CAREGLARTDTQYF
TRBV6-8	TRBD1	TRBJ2-2	.	TGTGCCAGCAGTTACTCAGAGGACAGGTCGAACACCGGGGAGCTGTTTTTT	CASSYSEDRSNTGELFF
TRBV7-2	.	TRBJ2-2	many	TGTGCCAGCAGCTTAAGACCCCGACCCACCGGGGAGCTGTTTTTT	CASSLRPRPTGELFF
TRBV10-3	.	TRBJ2-2	.	TGTGCCATCAGGCCAGCCGGGGCCACCGGGGAGCTGTTTTTT	CAIRPAGATGELFF
TRBV7-8	.	TRBJ2-1	few	TGTGCCAGCAGCTTCTTCCCCCGGCAGGGATACAATGAGCAGTTCTTC	CASSFFPRQGYNEQFF
TRBV7-9	.	TRBJ2-1	few	TGTGCCAGCAGGAAACCGAGGGGCAATGAGCAGTTCTTC	CASRKPRGNEQFF
TRBV28	.	TRBJ2-4	.	TGTGCCAGCAGTTTATTTTCAGGGGCGCCGGCAATGGGTCAGTACTTC	CASSLFSGAPAMGQYF
TRBV6-1	.	TRBJ2-6	.	TGTGCCAGCCTCCGGCCTTCTGGGGCCAACGTCCTGACTTTC	CASLRPSGANVLTF
TRBV7-2	.	TRBJ2-7	.	TGTGCCAGCAGCTTGGACCCCAGCTCCTACGAGCAGTACTTC	CASSLDPSSYEQYF
TRBV24-1	TRBD2	TRBJ2-1	.	TGTGCCACCAGTGATGGTAGCGGGAGGCCAAACAATGAGCAGTTCTTC	CATSDGSGRPNNEQFF
TRBV7-3	TRBD1	TRBJ1-2	few	TGTGCCAGCAGTCCCCACCCTTGGGACAGACAATATAACTATGGCTACACCTTC	CASSPHPWDRQYNYGYTF
TRBV6-5	TRBD2	TRBJ2-1	few	TGTGCCAGCAGTTTCCACCCGGGACTAGCCGCGAAGGAGCAGTTCTTC	CASSFHPGLAAKEQFF
TRBV20-1	TRBD2	TRBJ2-3	.	TGCAGTGCTGGGACTAGCGTGGGGTCAGATACGCAGTATTTT	CSAGTSVGSDTQYF
TRBV7-2	TRBD1	TRBJ1-5	many	TGTGCCAGCAGCCCCGGGACAGCTTATAGCAATCAGCCCCAGCATTTT	CASSPGTAYSNQPQHF
TRBV19	TRBD2	TRBJ2-6	many	TGTGCCAGTACTTCTAGCGGGAGAAAGGGTGGGGCCAACGTCCTGACTTTC	CASTSSGRKGGANVLTF
TRBV18	.	TRBJ2-3	.	TGTGCCAGCTCACCAGTAGCGCAGAGCACAGATACGCAGTATTTT	CASSPVAQSTDTQYF
TRBV5-5	.	TRBJ2-5	.	TGTGCCAGCAGCGGGGGGACGGGCGGCGAGACCCAGTACTTC	CASSGGTGGETQYF
TRBV7-2	.	TRBJ2-5	many	TGTGCCAGCAGCACGCCGGGACGCCGCCCCGAGACCCAGTACTTC	CASSTPGRRPETQYF
TRBV20-1	TRBD1	TRBJ1-1	.	TGCAGCACACCGGGACAGGGGGCTTCGGAAGCTTTCTTT	CSTPGQGASEAFF
TRBV20-1	.	TRBJ1-5	many	TGCAGTGCCGAAGCTACAGGGCCTAATCAGCCCCAGCATTTT	CSAEATGPNQPQHF
TRBV25-1	.	TRBJ1-5	.	TGTGCCAGCAGTGAAGCCGGGACGGCTCAGCCCCAGCATTTT	CASSEAGTAQPQHF
TRBV12-3/TRBV12-4	.	TRBJ2-1	many	TGTGCCAGCAGTTTATTAGCGCATTACAATGAGCAGTTCTTC	CASSLLAHYNEQFF
TRBV4-1	TRBD2	TRBJ2-7	few	TGCGCCAGCAGCCGACTAGCGGGAGGACCCTACGAGCAGTACTTC	CASSRLAGGPYEQYF
TRBV12-3/TRBV12-4	.	TRBJ2-3	few	TGTGCCAGCAGTCCGGTGGTAGCAGATACGCAGTATTTT	CASSPVVADTQYF
TRBV6-1	.	TRBJ2-3	few	TGTGCCAGCAGTCTTACGGTTTCAGATACGCAGTATTTT	CASSLTVSDTQYF
TRBV12-3/TRBV12-4	.	TRBJ2-1	many	TGTGCCAGCAGTTTATTTGGACTACGCAATGAGCAGTTCTTC	CASSLFGLRNEQFF
TRBV7-6	.	TRBJ1-5	many	TGTGCCAGCAGCTTAGGAGTGTGGAGGAGCAATCAGCCCCAGCATTTT	CASSLGVWRSNQPQHF
TRBV28	TRBD2	TRBJ2-7	.	TGTGCCAGCGCCAGGCGGGGGGCGATCGCCTACGAGCAGTACTTC	CASARRGAIAYEQYF
TRBV6-1	TRBD1	TRBJ1-1	few	TGTGCCAGCCTACAGGGGGGGGGCACTGAAGCTTTCTTT	CASLQGGGTEAFF
TRBV11-3	.	TRBJ1-1	.	TGTGCCAGCAGCAACGCAGGAGTTAGCATGAACACTGAAGCTTTCTTT	CASSNAGVSMNTEAFF
TRBV20-1	.	TRBJ2-3	.	TGCAGTGCTAGCGGGAGTACCACAGATACGCAGTATTTT	CSASGSTTDTQYF
TRBV4-2	.	TRBJ2-1	.	TGTGCCAGCAGCCAAGATTTGAGGGTAGCTGCGGTAAATGAGCAGTTCTTC	CASSQDLRVAAVNEQFF
TRBV7-2	.	TRBJ2-3	.	TGTGCCAGCAGCTTAGCCTTTGAAACGCAGTATTTT	CASSLAFETQYF
TRBV7-9	.	TRBJ2-1	.	TGTGCCAGCAGCTTAGCGCTCAGCTTATACAATGAGCAGTTCTTC	CASSLALSLYNEQFF
TRBV7-2	.	TRBJ1-4	.	TGTGCCAGCAGCCCCTCTCGTCGGGATGAAAAACTGTTTTTT	CASSPSRRDEKLFF
TRBV6-6	TRBD1	TRBJ2-3	.	TGTGCCAGCAGTTTCGGACAGGGAGCAGATACGCAGTATTTT	CASSFGQGADTQYF
TRBV27	.	TRBJ2-1	.	TGTGCCAGCAGTTTATCTTGGCAGGGGGGGTATGAGCAGTTCTTC	CASSLSWQGGYEQFF
TRBV20-1	.	TRBJ2-3	few	TGCAGTGCTAGAGAGACCCCCACAGATACGCAGTATTTT	CSARETPTDTQYF
TRBV6-2/TRBV6-3	.	TRBJ2-2	.	TGTGCCAGCAGTTACCCTAATGTGGGGGAGCTGTTTTTT	CASSYPNVGELFF
TRBV15	TRBD1	TRBJ1-5	few	TGTGCCACCAGCAGAGATCGGGATGAATCGGGACAGCAATATCAGCCCCAGCATTTT	CATSRDRDESGQQYQPQHF
TRBV12-3/TRBV12-4	TRBD1	TRBJ1-1	many	TGTGCCAGCAGAGCACAGGGGGGCACTGAAGCTTTCTTT	CASRAQGGTEAFF
TRBV5-4	.	TRBJ2-2	few	TGTGCCAGCAGCGCGGCCCTTCGGGGGACCAACACCGGGGAGCTGTTTTTT	CASSAALRGTNTGELFF
TRBV9	TRBD2	TRBJ2-1	.	TGTGCCAGCAGCGTAGATCAGCGGGAGGTGGTCTACAATGAGCAGTTCTTC	CASSVDQREVVYNEQFF
TRBV2	.	TRBJ1-1	.	TGTGCCAGCCGAAAGACATTTAACACTGAAGCTTTCTTT	CASRKTFNTEAFF
TRBV7-2	TRBD2	TRBJ2-7	many	TGTGCCAGCAGCCCGTCGTGGGGGCGGGAGGGTTCCTACGAGCAGTACTTC	CASSPSWGREGSYEQYF
TRBV7-2	.	TRBJ1-6	.	TGTGCCAGCAGCTTAGCCCTTCCGGCAGTTTCACCCCTCCACTTT	CASSLALPAVSPLHF
TRBV11-2	TRBD1	TRBJ2-1	once	TGTGCCAGCAGCTTATCTGGGACAGGGAGATCGGGTGAGCAGTTCTTC	CASSLSGTGRSGEQFF
TRBV6-6	.	TRBJ1-2	.	TGTGCCAGCAGTTATGGGAGTCGCCGTGGGTATGGCTACACCTTC	CASSYGSRRGYGYTF
TRBV7-2	TRBD2	TRBJ2-1	many	TGTGCCAGCAGCTCACTAGCGGTCTACAATGAGCAGTTCTTC	CASSSLAVYNEQFF
TRBV15	.	TRBJ1-1	.	TGTGCCAACAGCAGAGATCCGGACGGGATGGTAGAGGCTTTCTTT	CANSRDPDGMVEAFF
TRBV7-8	TRBD1	TRBJ1-5	few	TGTGCCAGCAGCCCCCCGACAGGGAGCAATCAGCCCCAGCATTTT	CASSPPTGSNQPQHF
TRBV18	.	TRBJ1-5	.	TGTGCCAGCTCACCAGTTCGACACCAGGCCCAGCATTTT	CASSPVRHQAQHF
TRBV5-1	TRBD1	TRBJ2-6	many	TGTGCCAGCAGCTTAGGCCAGGGGGCTGGGGCCAACGTCCTGACTTTC	CASSLGQGAGANVLTF
TRBV10-3	TRBD1	TRBJ1-2	.	TGTGCCATCAGCGAGGGACAGGGCGTACGCTACACCTTC	CAISEGQGVRYTF